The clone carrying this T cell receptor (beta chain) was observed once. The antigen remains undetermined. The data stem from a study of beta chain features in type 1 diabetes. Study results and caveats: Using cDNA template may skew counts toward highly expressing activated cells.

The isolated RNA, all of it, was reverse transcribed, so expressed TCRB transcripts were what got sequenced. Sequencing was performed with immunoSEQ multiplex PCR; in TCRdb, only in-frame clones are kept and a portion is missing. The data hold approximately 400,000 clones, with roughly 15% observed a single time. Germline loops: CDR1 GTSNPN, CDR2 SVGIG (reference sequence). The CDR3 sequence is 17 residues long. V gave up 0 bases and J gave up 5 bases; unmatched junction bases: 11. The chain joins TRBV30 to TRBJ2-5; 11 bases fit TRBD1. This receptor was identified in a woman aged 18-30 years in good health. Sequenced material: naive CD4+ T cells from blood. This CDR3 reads CAWSVGWTGGSGETQYF. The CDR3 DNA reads TGTGCCTGGAGTGTGGGCTGGACAGGGGGCTCGGGGGAGACCCAGTACTTC.